Below, 9 T cell receptor beta chains from the same sample are listed, as sequenced in a study of CD8+CD57+ T cells in acquired aplastic anemia. Patients picked for sequencing had shown CD8+CD57+ cell expansion detected by flow cytometry. The study profiled TCR beta VDJ and CDR3 using genomic DNA as template. One entry per CDR3 protein results from TCRdb running MiXCR on the reads. The sample has about 160,000 distinct CDR3 sequences; 70% to 80% are singletons. Input material: sorted CD4+, CD8+, or CD8+CD57+ T cells (not recorded which) from PBMCs. The receptor source for this set is a human donor with aplastic anemia.

The chain joins TRBV6-4 to TRBJ2-6; 9 bases map to TRBD2. With V trimmed by 3 bases and J by 0 bases, 3 bases remained unmatched. Germline assignment: CDR1 MRHNA and CDR2 SNTAGT. The CDR3 is 17 residues long. CDR3 bases: TGTGCCAGCAGTGATGAAGCGGGGGGCTCTGGGGCCAACGTCCTGACTTTC. This gives the protein CASSDEAGGSGANVLTF.

The rearrangement joins TRBV7-2 to TRBJ2-1; D may be TRBD1 (5 bases). Trimming shortened V by 2 bases and J by 6 bases, and 8 bases separated the two germline ends. The germline V gene encodes CDR1 SGHTA and CDR2 FQGNSA. The CDR3 runs 13 residues. CDR3 in amino acids: CASSLRRGNEQFF. The CDR3 DNA follows: TGTGCCAGCAGCTTACGAAGGGGCAATGAGCAGTTCTTC.

The chain combines TRBV19 with TRBJ2-7; weak D call: TRBD2 (5 bases). V gave up 7 bases and J gave up 1 base, with 17 bases separating them. The V gene's germline CDR1 is LNHDA and CDR2 SQIVND (reference sequence). This CDR3 has 15 residues. The CDR3 protein is CASTRRTANSYEQYF. The DNA of the CDR3 is TGTGCCAGTACCCGACGGACTGCCAATTCCTACGAGCAGTACTTC. Together with reference TRBV19 and TRBJ2-7, the CDR3 gives the full variable domain: DGGITQSPKYLFRKEGQNVTLSCEQNLNHDAMYWYRQDPGQGLRLIYYSQIVNDFQKGDIAEGYSVSREKKESFPLTVTSAQKNPTAFYLCASTRRTANSYEQYFGPGTRLTVT.

J is TRBJ1-2 and V is TRBV29-1; D perhaps matches TRBD1 (6 bases). The CDR3 covers 15 residues. Per the germline V gene, CDR1 is SQVTM and CDR2 is ANQGSEA. With 2 bases removed from V and 4 bases from J, the gap between germline ends came to 17 bases. The CDR3 loop reads CSVESSGADGYGYTF. CDR3 DNA: TGCAGCGTTGAAAGTTCAGGGGCAGATGGCTATGGCTACACCTTC.

This chain joins TRBV19 and TRBJ1-4, with 7 bases lining up with TRBD1. Losses at the gene ends were 0 bases for V and 7 bases for J; bases not matched to a gene: 5. Germline V gene lookup returns CDR1 LNHDA and CDR2 SQIVND (reference sequence). The CDR3 spans 15 residues. DNA for the CDR3: TGTGCCAGTAGTATAGATCCGGGACAGAGTGAAAAACTGTTTTTT. Amino acids: CASSIDPGQSEKLFF.

This chain connects TRBV7-9 to TRBJ2-7; 9 bases match TRBD1. The CDR3 contains 15 residues. Germline values: CDR1 SEHNR, CDR2 FQNEAQ (reference sequence). Trimming took 5 bases from V and 5 from J; bases not matched to a gene: 10. The CDR3 DNA follows: TGTGCCAGCAGCCCCTCGGGACAGGGAAATAACGAGCAGTACTTC. Residues: CASSPSGQGNNEQYF.

This clonotype showed up just a few times. The junction and the germline gene differ at one end; a read error may be behind it. This rearrangement joins TRBV7-2 to TRBJ2-5; D unresolved. Germline CDR1 SGHTA, CDR2 FQGNSA. The CDR3 has 15 amino acids. CDR3 DNA sequence: TGTGCCAGCGGCTTAGTGCCCAGGCGCCAAGAGACCCAGTACTTC. This sequence encodes CASGLVPRRQETQYF.

The rearrangement links TRBV20-1 to TRBJ2-7, with TRBD1 matching 10 bases. The length of the CDR3 is 14 residues. V shed 6 bases and J 1 base; nucleotides not matched to a gene: 6. The germline V gene encodes CDR1 DFQATT and CDR2 SNEGSKA (reference sequence). The CDR3 DNA sequence: TGCAGTGCAACGGGACAGGGGTCTTCCTACGAGCAGTACTTC. Translating gives CSATGQGSSYEQYF.

Of note for this clonotype: A junction end diverges from the germline sequence, so it may reflect a read error. This chain connects TRBV19 to TRBJ2-2, with 12 bases aligning to TRBD1. The CDR3 covers 13 residues. CDR1 LNHDA and CDR2 SQIVND come from the germline V gene (reference sequence). CDR3 sequence: CASTGQGAGELVF. The CDR3 nucleotides are TGTGCCAGTACGGGACAGGGGGCCGGGGAGCTGGTTTTT.